Below, 26 T cell receptor beta chains from the same sample are listed, as sequenced in a study of metastatic and nonmetastatic thyroid tumors. With MiXCR, TCRdb called clones anew from the PCR reads. The sample holds around 31,000 clones, just under 30% seen once. The entire patient cohort was treatment-naive prior to thyroid surgery. Material: blood. The receptors were gathered from a female donor with papillary thyroid cancer or a benign thyroid nodule (not recorded which). Some clones in this sample may be carry-over from other donors' samples.

Here the CDR3 DNA reads TGTGCCAGCAGTACCCTCCGGGAGGACTTACCAGCTAACTATGGCTACACCTTC. This sequence encodes CASSTLREDLPANYGYTF. The chain joins TRBV28 to TRBJ1-2; no firm D call. V was cut by 5 bases and J by 0 bases, with 22 bases left in between. The CDR3 runs to 18 residues. Germline V gene lookup returns CDR1 MDHEN and CDR2 SYDVKM.

The genes are TRBV9 and TRBJ2-2, with 7 positions matching TRBD1. V lost 3 bases, J lost 5 bases, and 7 bases stayed unmatched. The CDR3 has 15 residues. Germline values: CDR1 SGDLS, CDR2 YYNGEE. CDR3 loop: CASSATGQLTGELFF. CDR3 sequence (DNA): TGTGCCAGCAGCGCGACGGGACAGCTGACCGGGGAGCTGTTTTTT.

This clone was seen only a few times. The CDR3 sequence: CASSLRRNTIYF. Here the CDR3 DNA reads TGTGCCAGCAGTTTACGGCGAAACACCATATATTTT. This rearrangement joins TRBV12-3 or TRBV12-4 to TRBJ1-3; D not certain. The CDR3 loop spans 12 amino acids. Deletions cut 2 bases from V and 5 bases from J, with 4 bases between.

Sample share makes this clone medium-sized. The CDR3 protein is CATSRQGSNYGYTF. The CDR3 bases are TGTGCCACCAGCAGACAGGGGAGCAACTATGGCTACACCTTC. V is TRBV15 and J is TRBJ1-2; D is perhaps TRBD1 (6 bases). Trimming removed 2 bases at V and 2 bases at J, with 9 bases between. Germline values: CDR1 LNHNV, CDR2 YYDKDF (reference sequence). The CDR3 has 14 amino acids.

This clone occurred a few times. The chain carries TRBV6-1 and TRBJ1-2; 7 nucleotides align to TRBD1. Germline V gene data show CDR1 as MNHNS and CDR2 as SASEGT. The CDR3 has 15 amino acids. The ends lost 3 bases at V and 4 bases at J; junction bases unmatched: 8. CDR3 DNA sequence: TGTGCCAGCAGTGAGGGACAGTACTCGGTCTATGGCTACACCTTC. It is translated as CASSEGQYSVYGYTF.

This clone was counted a few times. This chain connects TRBV6-1 to TRBJ1-6; D unresolved. CDR1 MNHNS and CDR2 SASEGT come from the germline V gene. This CDR3 contains 13 residues. V was clipped by 5 bases and J by 9 bases, with 11 bases between them. CDR3 loop: CASSPTWVSPLHF. DNA for the CDR3: TGTGCCAGCAGTCCGACTTGGGTTTCACCCCTCCACTTT.

This clone was counted only a few times. The chain's CDR3 is CASSGQGGGGGYTF. CDR3 nucleotide sequence: TGTGCCAGCAGTGGACAGGGTGGAGGGGGTGGCTACACCTTC. This chain links TRBV6-1 with TRBJ1-2, with 7 bases that match TRBD1. Germline V gene sequence: CDR1 MNHNS, CDR2 SASEGT. V dropped 4 bases and J dropped 7; count of bases not matched to a gene: 9. The CDR3 extends over 14 amino acids.

This chain links TRBV12-3 or TRBV12-4 with TRBJ1-1, with no clear D. The length of the CDR3 is 11 residues. The V end was cut by 3 bases, the J end by 11 bases, with 10 bases between. The CDR3 sequence is CASSLGREAFF. Here the CDR3 DNA reads TGTGCCAGCAGTTTGGGGAGGGAGGCTTTCTTT.

The chain couples TRBV6-1 to TRBJ1-3, with D perhaps TRBD1 (5 bases). The CDR3 totals 16 residues. The ends were cut back, 7 bases at V and 0 bases at J, with 16 bases in the middle. From germline, CDR1 is MNHNS and CDR2 SASEGT. The CDR3 region has the DNA TGTGCCAGCATCATGGCGGGGCAGAGCTCTGGAAACACCATATATTTT. Translation gives CASIMAGQSSGNTIYF.

Many counts were recorded for this clone. This sample includes further DNA sequences coding for the same CDR3. The genes are TRBV2 and TRBJ2-7; the match to TRBD2 covers 10 bases. The CDR3 totals 14 residues. The V gene end was trimmed by 5 bases and the J gene end by 4 bases; junction bases not matched to a gene: 5. Germline V gene data show CDR1 as SNHLY and CDR2 as FYNNEI. CDR3 sequence (DNA): TGTGCCAGCAGTCTAGCGGGGGCTACGTACGAGCAGTACTTC. Its translation is CASSLAGATYEQYF.

The gene calls are TRBV20-1 and TRBJ2-1, with 12 nucleotides matching TRBD2. Germline V gene lookup returns CDR1 DFQATT and CDR2 SNEGSKA (reference sequence). V lost 4 bases to trimming and J lost 8 bases; unmatched junction nucleotides: 6. This CDR3 comprises 14 residues. The CDR3 nucleotides read TGCAGTGCTATGACTAGCGGGAGTATAGATGAGCAGTTCTTC. Translation: CSAMTSGSIDEQFF.

The CDR3 bases are TGTGCCAGCAGCTTACCCCCTCTAAGACTAGCGGGAGACCACGAGCAGTACTTC. Its protein product is CASSLPPLRLAGDHEQYF. The genes are TRBV11-1 and TRBJ2-7; 12 bases are shared with TRBD2. The V gene end was trimmed by 2 bases and the J gene end by 5 bases; junction bases not matched to a gene: 13. Per germline, CDR1 SGHAT and CDR2 FQDESV (reference sequence). CDR3 length: 18 amino acids.

This clone was counted many times. This sequence joins TRBV6-1 and TRBJ2-7; 9 bases match TRBD1. The CDR3 runs 16 residues. The germline gives CDR1 MNHNS, CDR2 SASEGT. V dropped 8 bases and J dropped 3; count of bases not matched to a gene: 14. CDR3 nucleotides: TGTGCCAGCGGAAGGGCCTCGGGACAGGGCCTCTACGAGCAGTACTTC. Encoded protein: CASGRASGQGLYEQYF.

This chain links TRBV10-3 with TRBJ2-1, with TRBD2 matching 7 bases. CDR1 and CDR2 (germline): ENHRY, SYGVKD. This CDR3 contains 19 residues. J was trimmed by 3 bases and V by 3 bases; bases with no gene match: 17. CDR3 bases: TGTGCCATCAGTGATCAAATGGGCGGAGGAACTAGCGACTACAATGAGCAGTTCTTC. This codes for CAISDQMGGGTSDYNEQFF.

This clone occurred a few times. This sequence joins TRBV6-1 and TRBJ2-7, with 10 bases identical to TRBD2. In germline, CDR1 is MNHNS, CDR2 SASEGT. J gave up 4 bases and V 5 bases, and 8 bases lay outside the gene matches. The CDR3 loop spans 15 amino acids. CDR3 bases: TGTGCCAGCAGTAGGGCTAGCGGGAGTCGGTACGAGCAGTACTTC. It translates to CASSRASGSRYEQYF.

The rearrangement uses TRBV20-1 and TRBJ1-2; D is perhaps TRBD1 (5 bases). V dropped 3 bases and J dropped 8 bases, with 16 bases sitting between them. The CDR3 covers 13 residues. CDR1 DFQATT and CDR2 SNEGSKA come from the germline V gene (reference sequence). The CDR3 sequence: CSARTLDRGGYTF. CDR3 nucleotide sequence: TGCAGTGCTAGGACTCTTGATAGGGGCGGCTACACCTTC.

In its sample, this clone ranks as medium-sized. The CDR3 protein is CASSPLGTSGLSGYTF. The CDR3 nucleotides read TGTGCCAGCAGTCCACTCGGGACCTCGGGACTCTCTGGCTACACCTTC. The chain employs TRBV6-1 and TRBJ1-2, with TRBD1 as a possible D gene (5 bases). CDR1 MNHNS and CDR2 SASEGT come from the germline V gene. V gave up 5 bases and J gave up 7 bases, with 23 bases separating them. The CDR3 has 16 amino acids.

The chain uses TRBV7-8 and TRBJ2-7; D is unclear. The germline CDR1 and CDR2 sequences are SGHVS and FQNEAQ. The CDR3 length is 14 residues. Between the trimmed V and J ends, which lost 2 bases and 2 bases, there was a span of 10 bases. As DNA, the CDR3 is TGTGCCAGCAGCTTAAGAGACAAACCCTACGAGCAGTACTTC. Its translation: CASSLRDKPYEQYF.

This clone occurred many times. The genes are TRBV20-1 and TRBJ2-7; D possibly corresponds to TRBD2 (6 bases). Germline CDR1 is DFQATT and CDR2 is SNEGSKA (reference sequence). The CDR3 spans 12 residues. Trimming removed 6 bases at V and 3 bases at J, with 12 bases between. As DNA, the CDR3 is TGCAGTGCCCAGGGACTCCGCTACGAGCAGTACTTC. Translation gives CSAQGLRYEQYF.

The J gene is TRBJ2-2, the V gene TRBV5-1; D might be TRBD1 (6 bases). Trimming cost V 2 bases and J 4 bases, with 9 bases left between them. There are 14 residues in the CDR3. CDR1 and CDR2 (germline): SGHRS, YFSETQ. The CDR3 here is CASSLQGSTGELFF. DNA for the CDR3: TGCGCCAGCAGCTTACAGGGTTCCACCGGGGAGCTGTTTTTT.

This chain uses TRBV6-5 with TRBJ2-1, with D possibly being TRBD1 (6 bases). The CDR3 runs to 15 residues. CDR1 MNHEY and CDR2 SVGAGI come from the germline V gene. V was pared by 5 bases and J by 3 bases, with 14 bases between. CDR3 in amino acids: CASSNGQLDYNEQFF. In DNA form, the CDR3 reads TGTGCCAGCAGTAACGGACAGTTGGACTACAATGAGCAGTTCTTC.

This clone was seen many times. The chain has TRBV11-3 and TRBJ2-1; 11 nucleotides align to TRBD2. This CDR3 contains 16 residues. V lost 2 bases to trimming and J lost 5 bases; unmatched junction nucleotides: 5. Germline assignment: CDR1 SGHNT and CDR2 YENEEA. The CDR3 loop is CASSLLAGGVNNEQFF. DNA of the CDR3: TGTGCCAGCAGCTTACTAGCGGGAGGAGTGAACAATGAGCAGTTCTTC.

The V gene is TRBV19, the J gene TRBJ1-3, with D perhaps matching TRBD1 (6 bases). Germline V gives CDR1 LNHDA, CDR2 SQIVND (reference sequence). V gave up 6 bases and J gave up 7 bases, with 22 bases separating them. This CDR3 is 16 amino acids long. The chain's CDR3 is CASRSGLDSEWNTIYF. In DNA, the CDR3 is TGTGCCAGTAGGTCAGGGCTGGACAGTGAGTGGAACACCATATATTTT.

The CDR3 nucleotides read TGTGCCAGCAGCTTACAGATCTATTCCGGGGAGCTGTTTTTT. It yields the protein CASSLQIYSGELFF. This chain connects TRBV7-9 to TRBJ2-2; D ambiguous. The CDR3 has 14 residues. CDR1 SEHNR and CDR2 FQNEAQ come from the germline V gene (reference sequence). V was shortened by 2 bases and J by 6 bases, with 10 bases between the two germline ends.

This clone has only one observation. CDR3 sequence (DNA): TGCGCCAGCAGCCGGGGACAGGGGGATACTGAAGCTTTCTTT. This translates into CASSRGQGDTEAFF. The chain is built from TRBV5-1 and TRBJ1-1; 11 nucleotides agree with TRBD1. The trim removed 4 bases at V and 5 bases at J, leaving 4 bases unmatched. CDR1 SGHRS and CDR2 YFSETQ come from the germline V gene. The CDR3 is 14 residues long.

This clone was counted ten times or more. V gene TRBV20-1 combines with J gene TRBJ2-7; 9 bases agree with TRBD2. V was pared by 3 bases and J by 5 bases, with 8 bases of the junction left unmatched. Germline V gives CDR1 DFQATT, CDR2 SNEGSKA (reference sequence). This CDR3 comprises 14 residues. The CDR3 sequence is CSASDSGRVHEQYF. The DNA for the CDR3 is TGCAGTGCTAGTGATAGCGGGAGAGTACACGAGCAGTACTTC.